Listed here are 29 T cell receptor beta chains from one sample, sequenced in a study of blood T cell repertoires in COVID-19. Profiling relied on immunoSEQ multiplex PCR, and the TCRdb table lists in-frame clones only, not all of them. Seen here are roughly 230,000 clones, over 80% observed once, and the top ten hold just under 6.5%. What was sequenced was peripheral blood. Receptors originate from a woman aged 60-75 years with active or convalescent COVID-19.

This rearrangement joins TRBV6-6 to TRBJ2-2, with 8 nucleotides matching TRBD1. V gave up 2 bases and J gave up 8 bases; unmatched junction bases: 7. The CDR3 contains 15 residues. Germline V gene lookup returns CDR1 MNHNY and CDR2 SVGAGI (reference sequence). The CDR3 DNA reads TGTGCCAGCAGTTACCTCCGAGGACAGGGTGGGGAGCTGTTTTTT. Its protein product is CASSYLRGQGGELFF.

The chain uses TRBV2 and TRBJ2-1; TRBD2 matches 8 bases. This CDR3 comprises 15 residues. Looked up from germline, CDR1 is SNHLY and CDR2 is FYNNEI. Trimming took 1 base from V and 6 from J; bases not matched to a gene: 5. This CDR3 reads CASSEVGLGVNEQFF. Written as DNA, the CDR3 is TGTGCCAGCAGTGAAGTGGGACTAGGGGTCAATGAGCAGTTCTTC.

This rearrangement joins TRBV19 to TRBJ1-1, with D possibly being TRBD1 (6 bases). CDR3 length: 14 residues. Looked up from germline, CDR1 is LNHDA and CDR2 is SQIVND (reference sequence). The ends were cut back, 1 base at V and 0 bases at J, with 6 bases in the middle. The CDR3 is CASSIGQVNTEAFF. The CDR3, as DNA: TGTGCCAGTAGTATAGGACAGGTGAACACTGAAGCTTTCTTT.

The chain uses TRBV5-5 and TRBJ2-5; D might be TRBD2 (7 bases). Germline V gene lookup returns CDR1 SGHKS and CDR2 YYEKEE (reference sequence). Deletions cut 4 bases from V and 1 base from J, with 11 bases between. The CDR3 extends over 14 amino acids. This CDR3 is CASSPGGRQETQYF. For the CDR3, the DNA is TGTGCCAGCAGCCCCGGGGGGCGCCAAGAGACCCAGTACTTC.

V usage is TRBV13 and J usage is TRBJ2-3; 9 nucleotides align to TRBD1. The CDR3 consists of 16 residues. Looked up from germline, CDR1 is PRHDT and CDR2 is FYEKMQ (reference sequence). V lost 3 bases and J lost 1; bases outside the gene matches: 5. CDR3 residues: CASSFGTGSGTDTQYF. The CDR3 DNA is TGTGCCAGCAGCTTCGGGACAGGGTCGGGCACAGATACGCAGTATTTT.

This chain joins TRBV11-3 and TRBJ2-7, with a weak D call TRBD2 (5 bases). The germline V and J ends were trimmed by 5 bases and 4 bases, with 9 bases remaining between them. This CDR3 contains 12 residues. In germline, CDR1 is SGHNT, CDR2 YENEEA. CDR3 loop: CASSRSGYEQYF. The CDR3, as DNA: TGTGCCAGCAGCCGCTCGGGGTACGAGCAGTACTTC.

The chain is built from TRBV4-1 and TRBJ2-1; no clear D gene. This CDR3 region has 14 residues. With 3 bases removed from V and 8 bases from J, the gap between germline ends came to 14 bases. Germline V gene sequence: CDR1 MGHRA, CDR2 YSYEKL. The CDR3 bases are TGCGCCAGCAGCCAGGAGACCATATCCGATGAGCAGTTCTTC. Translating gives CASSQETISDEQFF.

This clone was seen a handful of times. The chain links TRBV7-9 to TRBJ2-1, with 9 positions matching TRBD1. J was trimmed by 8 bases and V by 5 bases; bases with no gene match: 10. Per germline, CDR1 SEHNR and CDR2 FQNEAQ (reference sequence). This CDR3 comprises 15 residues. CDR3 sequence: CASSGRDRVLYEQFF. The CDR3 nucleotides are TGTGCCAGCAGCGGCCGGGACAGGGTATTATATGAGCAGTTCTTC.

The chain uses TRBV5-1 and TRBJ2-1; TRBD2 matches 13 bases. Germline CDR1 SGHRS, CDR2 YFSETQ. The CDR3 runs 18 residues. V shed 0 bases, J shed 5 bases, and the junction held 8 bases outside the gene matches. CDR3 loop: CASSLGARLAGGHNEQFF. The CDR3 DNA follows: TGCGCCAGCAGCTTGGGGGCCCGACTAGCGGGGGGACACAATGAGCAGTTCTTC. The full variable domain, with the rest looked up from reference TRBV5-1 and TRBJ2-1, is KAGVTQTPRYLIKTRGQQVTLSCSPISGHRSVSWYQQTPGQGLQFLFEYFSETQRNKGNFPGRFSGRQFSNSRSEMNVSTLELGDSALYLCASSLGARLAGGHNEQFFGPGTRLTVL.

The V call is TRBV6-5, the J call TRBJ1-1; TRBD1 is a possible D gene (5 bases). The CDR3 is 13 amino acids. CDR1 is MNHEY, CDR2 SVGAGI, per germline. Trimming removed 6 bases at V and 4 bases at J, with 12 bases between. The CDR3 reads CASRRGWGTEAFF. For the CDR3, the DNA is TGTGCCAGCAGAAGGGGCTGGGGCACTGAAGCTTTCTTT.

Comment on this clone: Other DNA sequences from this sample encode an identical CDR3 as well. The chain uses TRBV6-5 and TRBJ2-2, with D possibly TRBD1 on 6 matching bases. The germline V gene has CDR1 MNHEY and CDR2 SVGAGI. CDR3 length: 14 amino acids. With 0 bases removed from V and 5 bases from J, the gap between germline ends came to 7 bases. CDR3 nucleotide sequence: TGTGCCAGCAGTTACTCTCAGGGGACCGGGGAGCTGTTTTTT. This codes for CASSYSQGTGELFF.

V gene TRBV11-2 combines with J gene TRBJ1-2; TRBD1 matches 9 bases. V was pared by 5 bases and J by 0 bases, with 10 bases of the junction left unmatched. CDR3 size: 17 residues. CDR1 and CDR2 (germline): SGHAT, FQNNGV. The CDR3: CASSVSRDRAANYGYTF. In nucleotides, the CDR3 is TGTGCCAGCAGCGTCAGCCGGGACAGGGCCGCTAACTATGGCTACACCTTC.

The V and J genes are TRBV5-4 and TRBJ2-7, with D possibly matching TRBD1 (5 bases). Trimming took 3 bases from V and 6 from J, leaving 16 bases between them. Per the germline V gene, CDR1 is SGHNT and CDR2 is YYREEE (reference sequence). This CDR3 is built from 14 residues. As DNA, the CDR3 is TGTGCCAGCAGCTCTCGACAGACCGATGGCGAGCAGTACGTC. Protein sequence: CASSSRQTDGEQYV.

V usage is TRBV28 and J usage is TRBJ1-5; D unclear. The CDR3 runs to 12 residues. Germline values: CDR1 MDHEN, CDR2 SYDVKM. V was trimmed by 1 base and J by 6 bases, leaving 4 bases between them. The DNA for the CDR3 is TGTGCCAGCAGTTTATTGAGTCAGCCCCAGCATTTT. It is translated as CASSLLSQPQHF.

The V and J genes are TRBV18 and TRBJ2-1, with 7 bases lining up with TRBD2. This CDR3 is 18 amino acids long. With V trimmed by 3 bases and J by 5 bases, 16 bases remained unmatched. Per germline, CDR1 KGHSH and CDR2 LQKENI. CDR3 sequence (DNA): TGTGCCAGCTCACCGGATCGGATTAGCGGGCGTACCAACAATGAGCAGTTCTTC. This gives the protein CASSPDRISGRTNNEQFF.

This clone was counted a single time. This chain uses TRBV28 with TRBJ2-5, with 7 bases aligning to TRBD1. The CDR3 runs to 17 residues. Unmatched junction bases numbered 16, after V lost 4 bases and J lost 5 bases. Per germline, CDR1 MDHEN and CDR2 SYDVKM. The chain's CDR3 is CASSSLPLDRVRETQYF. CDR3 nucleotides: TGTGCCAGCAGTTCCCTACCTCTAGACAGGGTGCGGGAGACCCAGTACTTC.

The chain uses TRBV5-6 and TRBJ1-1; possible D gene TRBD1, 5 bases. V dropped 4 bases and J dropped 4 bases, with 17 bases sitting between them. CDR3 length: 15 amino acids. The germline V gene encodes CDR1 SGHDT and CDR2 YYEEEE. CDR3 amino acids: CASSPAGGAVTEAFF. CDR3 sequence (DNA): TGTGCCAGCAGCCCAGCCGGGGGAGCCGTCACTGAAGCTTTCTTT.

A few counts support this clone. This chain links TRBV7-9 with TRBJ2-1; TRBD1 matches 7 bases. Germline loops: CDR1 SEHNR, CDR2 FQNEAQ (reference sequence). Losses at the gene ends were 2 bases for V and 3 bases for J; bases not matched to a gene: 4. CDR3 length: 15 amino acids. Written as DNA, the CDR3 is TGTGCCAGCAGCTTACTACAGGGGAGCTACAATGAGCAGTTCTTC. This encodes CASSLLQGSYNEQFF.

The chain has TRBV3-1 (or the pseudogene TRBV3-2) and TRBJ2-1, with TRBD2 identical over 7 bases. Germline trimming cut 1 base from V and 0 bases from J; bases unmatched to any gene: 6. CDR1 and CDR2 from the germline V gene are LGHDT and YNNKEL (reference sequence). The length of the CDR3 is 17 residues. The CDR3 here is CASSQVAGGSSYNEQFF. CDR3 bases: TGTGCCAGCAGCCAAGTGGCCGGGGGGAGCTCCTACAATGAGCAGTTCTTC.

The V gene is TRBV5-1, the J gene TRBJ2-7, with 7 bases matching TRBD1. V trimming: 7 bases; J trimming: 2 bases; junction bases outside the gene matches: 12. The CDR3 has 15 amino acids. CDR1 and CDR2 (germline): SGHRS, YFSETQ. The CDR3 loop reads CASGPRQGTTYEQYF. In DNA, the CDR3 is TGCGCCAGCGGGCCCCGACAGGGAACAACCTACGAGCAGTACTTC.

This clone showed up just a few times. The gene calls are TRBV3-1 (or the pseudogene TRBV3-2) and TRBJ1-6, with a possible D match to TRBD1 (5 bases). Germline CDR1 is LGHDT and CDR2 is YNNKEL (reference sequence). This CDR3 is built from 14 residues. The V gene lost 1 base and the J gene lost 11 bases, with 12 bases spanning the gap. For the CDR3, the DNA is TGTGCCAGCAGCCAAGGGCAGGGAGGGCCACCCCTCCACTTT. Its translation is CASSQGQGGPPLHF.

The rearrangement uses TRBV19 and TRBJ2-1; TRBD1 is a possible D gene (7 bases). CDR3 length: 14 amino acids. Trimming cost V 5 bases and J 9 bases, with 17 bases left between them. Germline CDR1 reads LNHDA; CDR2 reads SQIVND (reference sequence). CDR3 in DNA: TGTGCCAGTAGTCGTAATTCTCAGGGGGGTGAGCAGTTCTTC. This gives the protein CASSRNSQGGEQFF.

The V and J genes are TRBV7-2 and TRBJ2-1; 11 nucleotides match TRBD2. This CDR3 comprises 15 residues. CDR1 and CDR2 (germline): SGHTA, FQGNSA. The trim removed 1 base at V and 9 bases at J, leaving 5 bases unmatched. CDR3 nucleotides: TGTGCCAGCAGCTTAGAGGCTAGCGGGAGGTTTGAGCAGTTCTTC. It translates to CASSLEASGRFEQFF.

The chain is built from TRBV7-2 and TRBJ2-3; 10 bases line up with TRBD2. The CDR3 has 18 amino acids. The germline V gene encodes CDR1 SGHTA and CDR2 FQGNSA. Trimming cost V 0 bases and J 2 bases; bases outside gene matches: 8. CDR3 amino acids: CASSLAIAGGLITDTQYF. The CDR3 DNA is TGTGCCAGCAGCTTAGCGATAGCGGGGGGACTTATCACAGATACGCAGTATTTT. Full variable domain (missing parts from reference TRBV7-2 and TRBJ2-3): GAGVSQSPSNKVTEKGKDVELRCDPISGHTALYWYRQSLGQGLEFLIYFQGNSAPDKSGLPSDRFSAERTGGSVSTLTIQRTQQEDSAVYLCASSLAIAGGLITDTQYFGPGTRLTVL.

The chain recombines TRBV5-6 with TRBJ2-7, with 9 bases fitting TRBD1. Germline V gives CDR1 SGHDT, CDR2 YYEEEE. This CDR3 has 16 residues. V trimming: 1 base; J trimming: 2 bases; junction bases outside the gene matches: 7. The CDR3 loop reads CASSLFPGTGTYEQYF. DNA for the CDR3: TGTGCCAGCAGCTTGTTTCCCGGGACAGGGACCTACGAGCAGTACTTC.

The gene calls are TRBV5-1 and TRBJ1-3; no clear D gene. The CDR3 runs 13 residues. V lost 2 bases, J lost 4 bases, and 7 bases lay in between. Germline CDR1 is SGHRS and CDR2 is YFSETQ. CDR3 region: CASSFGEGNTIYF. As DNA, the CDR3 is TGCGCCAGCAGCTTCGGGGAAGGAAACACCATATATTTT.

The V call is TRBV5-1, the J call TRBJ2-1, with TRBD1 as a possible D gene (6 bases). The germline gives CDR1 SGHRS, CDR2 YFSETQ. V was cut by 4 bases and J by 7 bases, with 15 bases left in between. This CDR3 has 14 residues. CDR3 bases: TGCGCCAGCAGCGTTTCAGGGGCCCGGAATGAGCAGTTCTTC. Translated: CASSVSGARNEQFF.

V is TRBV10-2 and J is TRBJ1-6; possible D gene TRBD1, 6 bases. Deletions cut 6 bases from V and 6 bases from J, with 15 bases between. The length of the CDR3 is 15 residues. Germline V lookup: CDR1 WSHSY, CDR2 SAAADI. The CDR3 nucleotides read TGCGCCAGCAGAGACCAGGGGAGAAGTAATTCACCCCTCCACTTT. This translates into CASRDQGRSNSPLHF.

This chain connects TRBV28 to TRBJ1-1; 9 nucleotides match TRBD1. Germline V gene sequence: CDR1 MDHEN, CDR2 SYDVKM. V shed 5 bases and J 0 bases; nucleotides not matched to a gene: 10. The CDR3 runs 17 residues. CDR3 bases: TGTGCCAGCAGTCCTTACAGGGGGCTCACTATGAACACTGAAGCTTTCTTT. Its translation: CASSPYRGLTMNTEAFF.